Presented here are 22 T cell receptor beta chains from one specimen sequenced in a study of molecular identifiers for immune sequencing clone quantification. One entry per CDR3 protein results from TCRdb running MiXCR on the PCR reads. The table has about 320,000 distinct CDR3 sequences, 24% seen once. The material sequenced was naive CD8+ T cells from blood, with Jurkat cell RNA spiked in. Specified subset: FACS-sorted CD8+CD4-CCR7+CD45RA+ naive T cells. All receptors derive from a human donor in good health. Some libraries in this study had Jurkat cell RNA spiked in.

Points on this clonotype: This may arise from a read error, as a much more abundant clone is one base away. V is TRBV28 and J is TRBJ1-1, with TRBD1 as a possible D gene (5 bases). Germline V lookup: CDR1 MDHEN, CDR2 SYDVKM. The CDR3 extends over 13 amino acids. This CDR3 reads CASSKTVRTGAFF. The CDR3 DNA is TGTGCCAGCAGTAAGACAGTGCGCACTGGAGCTTTCTTT.

This clonotype was counted only a few times. The genes are TRBV7-9 and TRBJ2-3; a possible D gene is TRBD1 (5 bases). V lost 3 bases to trimming and J lost 2 bases, with 12 bases between them. CDR1 SEHNR and CDR2 FQNEAQ come from the germline V gene (reference sequence). CDR3 length: 15 residues. The CDR3 reads CASSFVTGITDTQYF. CDR3 DNA: TGTGCCAGCAGCTTCGTTACAGGAATCACAGATACGCAGTATTTT.

This clonotype has a count of ten or more. V is TRBV20-1 and J is TRBJ1-1; perhaps TRBD1 as D (6 bases). This CDR3 has 15 amino acids. Germline CDR1 reads DFQATT; CDR2 reads SNEGSKA (reference sequence). V lost 0 bases and J 0 bases, leaving 11 bases between the germline ends. The CDR3 nucleotides read TGCAGTGCTAGAGAGGCTACAGGGCTGAACACTGAAGCTTTCTTT. This translates into CSAREATGLNTEAFF.

Regarding this clonotype: The junction and the germline gene differ at one end; a read error may be behind it. The chain is built from TRBV7-9 and TRBJ1-5; D unresolved. This CDR3 contains 14 residues. Germline V lookup: CDR1 SEHNR, CDR2 FQNEAQ (reference sequence). The CDR3 loop reads CASNLSLEDQPQHF. The CDR3 nucleotides are TGTGCCAGCAACTTAAGCCTGGAGGATCAGCCCCAGCATTTT. The full variable domain, with the rest looked up from reference TRBV7-9 and TRBJ1-5, is DTGVSQNPRHKITKRGQNVTFRCDPISEHNRLYWYRQTLGQGPEFLTYFQNEAQLEKSRLLSDRFSAERPKGSFSTLEIQRTEQGDSAMYLCASNLSLEDQPQHFGDGTRLSIL.

CDR3 sequence (DNA): TGTGCCAGCAGCTTCCCCGAGGACAGCCCAATGCCCTTATTTGCAGATACGCAGTATTTT. Amino acid sequence: CASSFPEDSPMPLFADTQYF. The rearrangement joins TRBV7-9 to TRBJ2-3; weak D call: TRBD1 (6 bases). There are 20 residues in the CDR3. Germline-derived CDR1 and CDR2 are SEHNR and FQNEAQ (reference sequence). V lost 3 bases to trimming and J lost 4 bases, with 29 bases between them.

V usage is TRBV27 and J usage is TRBJ1-6; D is unclear. Trimming pared 3 bases from V and 10 bases from J, leaving 10 bases between. Germline CDR1 MNHEY, CDR2 SMNVEV (reference sequence). There are 13 residues in the CDR3. CDR3 DNA: TGTGCCAGCAGTTTGGGTCCGGGATCACCCCTCCACTTT. The encoded protein is CASSLGPGSPLHF.

This clonotype was found many times. This rearrangement joins TRBV23-1 to TRBJ2-5, with a tentative D call TRBD2 (6 bases). TRBV23-1 is classed as an ORF, of uncertain function. V lost 10 bases and J 1 base, leaving 13 bases between the germline ends. The CDR3 is made up of 13 amino acids. CDR3 DNA sequence: TGCGCCACCGTTCAGCGGGCCCAAGAGACCCAGTACTTC. The encoded protein is CATVQRAQETQYF.

Concerning this clonotype: Given a much more abundant clone one base away, this may be a read error. The CDR3 end shows no conserved phenylalanine or tryptophan, and so a read error is likely. The chain links TRBV12-3 or TRBV12-4 to TRBJ2-2, with 9 positions matching TRBD2. The junction had 19 bases not matched to a gene; V was cut back by 6 bases and J by 2 bases. The CDR3 is 20 amino acids. CDR3 DNA: TGTGCCAGCAGCCCCAGCGGGAGGACCTTCCGTGAGACTAACACCGGGGAGCTGTTTCTT. Protein sequence: CASSPSGRTFRETNTGELFL.

The genes are TRBV27 and TRBJ2-7; D remains ambiguous. The CDR3 length is 15 residues. V lost 8 bases, J lost 1 base, and 18 bases lay in between. Germline CDR1 and CDR2: MNHEY and SMNVEV (reference sequence). CDR3 region: CASLPQKGRSYEQYF. The CDR3 DNA sequence: TGTGCCAGCCTCCCCCAAAAGGGCCGGTCCTACGAGCAGTACTTC.

This clonotype was observed a few times. The chain uses TRBV20-1 and TRBJ2-7; 7 positions agree with TRBD2. This CDR3 is 17 amino acids long. Germline-derived CDR1 and CDR2 are DFQATT and SNEGSKA (reference sequence). V was clipped by 2 bases and J by 2 bases; unmatched bases: 15. In nucleotides, the CDR3 is TGCAGTGCTAGATCAGGTCCTCGGGCGGGAGTTGCCTACGAGCAGTACTTC. Protein: CSARSGPRAGVAYEQYF.

On this clonotype itself: Given a much more abundant clone one base away, this may be a read error. The chain is built from TRBV2 and TRBJ2-1; D is ambiguous. The CDR3 is made up of 12 amino acids. CDR1 and CDR2 (germline): SNHLY, FYNNEI. In nucleotides, the CDR3 is TGTGCCAGCAGTCTTCTCAGCAATGTGCAGTTCTTC. Its protein is CASSLLSNVQFF.

This clonotype has ten or more counts. The V gene is TRBV16, the J gene TRBJ2-5; D gene ambiguous. The germline CDR1 and CDR2 sequences are KGHSY and FQNENV. Trimming cost V 2 bases and J 1 base, with 11 bases left between them. The CDR3 covers 15 residues. This chain's CDR3 is CASSQTHLLQETQYF. In DNA form, the CDR3 reads TGTGCCAGCAGCCAAACTCACCTACTCCAAGAGACCCAGTACTTC.

This clonotype was observed many times. This sequence joins TRBV11-2 and TRBJ2-5; tentative D call: TRBD1 (6 bases). The CDR3 spans 13 residues. V shed 4 bases and J shed 3 bases, with 9 bases lying between them. The germline V gene encodes CDR1 SGHAT and CDR2 FQNNGV. The CDR3 here is CASSSGAEETQYF. The DNA of the CDR3 is TGTGCCAGCAGCTCAGGGGCGGAAGAGACCCAGTACTTC.

This clonotype was observed a few times. This chain connects TRBV9 to TRBJ2-7; D gene uncertain. Germline CDR1 SGDLS, CDR2 YYNGEE. Trimming cost V 0 bases and J 5 bases, with 12 bases left between them. CDR3 length: 14 amino acids. The CDR3 DNA follows: TGTGCCAGCAGCGTAGAGGCTATGAGCCACGAGCAGTACTTC. This codes for CASSVEAMSHEQYF.

This clonotype has ten or more counts. V and J are TRBV6-5 and TRBJ2-1; 12 positions match TRBD2. This CDR3 comprises 16 residues. V lost 2 bases and J lost 6; bases outside the gene matches: 5. Germline values: CDR1 MNHEY, CDR2 SVGAGI. CDR3 nucleotides: TGTGCCAGCAGTTACACGGCTAGCGGGAGGGGCAATGAGCAGTTCTTC. Translating it yields CASSYTASGRGNEQFF.

Details on this clonotype: Since a much larger clone is just one base distant, this may be a read error. This chain links TRBV4-3 with TRBJ1-5; the D is unclear. The last part of the DNA fits TRBJ2-3 better; the J call may be wrong. There are 14 residues in the CDR3. The germline CDR1 and CDR2 sequences are LGHNA and YSLEER. The CDR3 sequence is CASSQDSVTQPQYF. CDR3 nucleotide sequence: TGCGCCAGCAGCCAAGACTCCGTGACTCAGCCCCAGTATTTT.

In this sample, this clonotype turned up many times. V and J are TRBV5-6 and TRBJ2-2, with TRBD2 identical over 10 bases. The CDR3 has 17 amino acids. V gave up 4 bases and J gave up 4 bases; unmatched junction bases: 10. Germline values: CDR1 SGHDT, CDR2 YYEEEE. CDR3 loop: CASSGGMLAGGTGELFF. The CDR3 coding sequence is TGTGCCAGCAGCGGGGGTATGTTAGCGGGAGGCACCGGGGAGCTGTTTTTT.

CDR3 protein: CSAPTGAGVYEQYF. For the CDR3, the DNA is TGCAGTGCCCCCACTGGGGCGGGAGTATACGAGCAGTACTTC. The rearrangement joins TRBV20-1 to TRBJ2-7, with 7 positions matching TRBD2. This CDR3 spans 14 amino acids. The germline gives CDR1 DFQATT, CDR2 SNEGSKA (reference sequence). V was pared by 6 bases and J by 4 bases, with 12 bases of the junction left unmatched.

This clonotype was seen repeatedly, ten times or more. The V gene is TRBV29-1, the J gene TRBJ1-4; tentatively, D is TRBD1 (5 bases). The CDR3 consists of 14 residues. V was pared by 4 bases and J by 2 bases, with 11 bases between. The germline V gene encodes CDR1 SQVTM and CDR2 ANQGSEA. CDR3 in amino acids: CSVGSGLTNEKLFF. In DNA, the CDR3 is TGCAGCGTTGGATCGGGGCTGACTAATGAAAAACTGTTTTTT. The whole variable domain, filled in from reference TRBV29-1 and TRBJ1-4, reads SAVISQKPSRDICQRGTSLTIQCQVDSQVTMMFWYRQQPGQSLTLIATANQGSEATYESGFVIDKFPISRPNLTFSTLTVSNMSPEDSSIYLCSVGSGLTNEKLFFGSGTQLSVL.

The rearrangement joins TRBV6-5 to TRBJ2-1; TRBD2 might be the D (6 bases). The ends were cut back, 2 bases at V and 6 bases at J, with 8 bases in the middle. This CDR3 has 13 residues. The germline V gene has CDR1 MNHEY and CDR2 SVGAGI. CDR3: CASSYGGGNEQFF. The CDR3, as DNA: TGTGCCAGCAGTTACGGGGGAGGCAATGAGCAGTTCTTC.

This clonotype showed up just a few times. The chain employs TRBV4-1 and TRBJ2-2, with D possibly matching TRBD2 (5 bases). With 2 bases removed from V and 5 bases from J, the gap between germline ends came to 15 bases. The CDR3 is made up of 16 amino acids. Looked up from germline, CDR1 is MGHRA and CDR2 is YSYEKL. The CDR3 DNA sequence: TGCGCCAGCAGCCAACCGTCTGTTCCGGGAACCGGGGAGCTGTTTTTT. Translation gives CASSQPSVPGTGELFF.

This clonotype was seen at least ten times. This chain connects TRBV28 to TRBJ2-3; tentative D call: TRBD2 (6 bases). This CDR3 has 14 amino acids. Germline-derived CDR1 and CDR2 are MDHEN and SYDVKM. Trimming removed 3 bases at V and 1 base at J, with 8 bases between. As DNA, the CDR3 is TGTGCCAGCAGTTTCCGACTAGGCACAGATACGCAGTATTTT. As protein: CASSFRLGTDTQYF.